Listed here is a single T cell receptor beta chain. The CDR3 sequence is 11 residues long. The germline CDR1 and CDR2 sequences are MNHEY and SMNVEV (reference sequence). V was clipped by 7 bases and J by 8 bases, with 10 bases between them. The sample belongs to a study of T-cell reconstitution after alpha-beta-depleted transplantation in children. Construction of the TCRbeta library involved unique molecular identifiers. A single record per CDR3 protein comes from TCRdb applying MiXCR to the PCR reads. The sample has roughly 500,000 distinct CDR3 sequences; approximately 16% are singletons. This TCR was recovered from a human donor who donated a stem cell graft to a child with acute lymphoblastic leukemia. V gene TRBV27 combines with J gene TRBJ2-3, with D tentatively TRBD2 (5 bases). Sequenced material: PBMCs from the stem cell graft donor, taken from the stem cell graft. CDR3 DNA: TGTGCCAGCATAACGGGAAGTACGCAGTATTTT. The encoded protein is CASITGSTQYF.